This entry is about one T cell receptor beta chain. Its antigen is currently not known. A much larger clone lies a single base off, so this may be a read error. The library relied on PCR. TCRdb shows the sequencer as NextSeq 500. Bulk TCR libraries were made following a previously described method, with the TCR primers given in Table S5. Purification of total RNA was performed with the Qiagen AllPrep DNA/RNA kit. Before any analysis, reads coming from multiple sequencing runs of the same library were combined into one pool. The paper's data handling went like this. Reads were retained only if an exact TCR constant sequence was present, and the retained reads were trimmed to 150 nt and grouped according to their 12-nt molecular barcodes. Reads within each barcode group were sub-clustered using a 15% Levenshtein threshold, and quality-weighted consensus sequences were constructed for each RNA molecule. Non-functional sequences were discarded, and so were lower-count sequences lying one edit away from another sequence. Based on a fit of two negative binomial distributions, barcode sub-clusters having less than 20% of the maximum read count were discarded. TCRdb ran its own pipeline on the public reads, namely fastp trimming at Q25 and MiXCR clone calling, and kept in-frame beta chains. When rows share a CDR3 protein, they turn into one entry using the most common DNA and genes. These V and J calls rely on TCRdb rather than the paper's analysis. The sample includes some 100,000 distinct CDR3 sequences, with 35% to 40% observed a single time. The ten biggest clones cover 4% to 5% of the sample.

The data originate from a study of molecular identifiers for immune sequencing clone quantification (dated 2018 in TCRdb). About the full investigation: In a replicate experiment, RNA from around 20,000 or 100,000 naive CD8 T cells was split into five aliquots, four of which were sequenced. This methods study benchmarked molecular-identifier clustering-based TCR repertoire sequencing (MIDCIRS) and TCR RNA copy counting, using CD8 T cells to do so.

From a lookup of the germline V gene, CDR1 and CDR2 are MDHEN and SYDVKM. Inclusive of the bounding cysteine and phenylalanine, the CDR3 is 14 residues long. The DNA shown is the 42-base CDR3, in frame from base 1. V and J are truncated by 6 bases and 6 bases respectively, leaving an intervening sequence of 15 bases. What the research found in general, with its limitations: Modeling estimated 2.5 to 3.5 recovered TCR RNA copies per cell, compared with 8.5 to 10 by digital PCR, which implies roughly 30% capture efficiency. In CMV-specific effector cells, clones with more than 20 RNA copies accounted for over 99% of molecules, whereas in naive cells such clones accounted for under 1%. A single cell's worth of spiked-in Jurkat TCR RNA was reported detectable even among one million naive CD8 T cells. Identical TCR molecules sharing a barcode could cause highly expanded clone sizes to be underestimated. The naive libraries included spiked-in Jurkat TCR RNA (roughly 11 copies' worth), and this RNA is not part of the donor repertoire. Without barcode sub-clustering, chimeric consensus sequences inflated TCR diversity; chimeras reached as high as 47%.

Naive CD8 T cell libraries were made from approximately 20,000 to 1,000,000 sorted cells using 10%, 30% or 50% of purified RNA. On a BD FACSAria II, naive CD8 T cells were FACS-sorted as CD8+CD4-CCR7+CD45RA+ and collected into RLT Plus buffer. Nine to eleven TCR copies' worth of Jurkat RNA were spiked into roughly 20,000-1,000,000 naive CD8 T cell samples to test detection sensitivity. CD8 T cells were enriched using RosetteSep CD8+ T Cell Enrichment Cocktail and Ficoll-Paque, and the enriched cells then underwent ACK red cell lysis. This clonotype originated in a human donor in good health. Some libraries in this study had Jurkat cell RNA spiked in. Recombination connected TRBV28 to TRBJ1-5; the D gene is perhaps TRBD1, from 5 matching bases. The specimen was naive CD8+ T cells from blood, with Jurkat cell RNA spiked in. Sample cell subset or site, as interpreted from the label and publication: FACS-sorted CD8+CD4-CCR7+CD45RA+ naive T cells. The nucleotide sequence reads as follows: TGTGCCAGCAGCCGCAGGGTCTCAATTCAGCCCCAGCATTTT. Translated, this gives CASSRRVSIQPQHF.